These 2 T cell receptor beta chains share one sample of origin, sequenced in a study of brain metastases from non-small cell lung cancer. Measured with immunoSEQ multiplex PCR; TCRdb has only the in-frame clones, and not every one. The table lists hundreds of clones, approximately 89% of them singletons. The sequenced sample consisted of tumor-adjacent normal tissue. The source is a donor over 35 with non-small cell lung cancer.

This clone appeared a single time. The germline gene is not matched at one end of the junction; a read error may be the cause. The chain is built from TRBV7-9 and TRBJ2-6, with TRBD2 as a possible D gene (6 bases). Germline-derived CDR1 and CDR2 are SEHNR and FQNEAQ (reference sequence). The CDR3 has 16 amino acids. CDR3 in amino acids: CASSQIAGSGANVLTF. The CDR3 DNA follows: TGTGCTAGCAGCCAAATCGCGGGATCTGGGGCCAACGTCCTGACTTTC.

The rearrangement links TRBV12-5 to TRBJ1-3, with 7 bases lining up with TRBD1. CDR1 and CDR2 from the germline V gene are LGHNT and FRNRAP. Trimming removed 7 bases from V and 0 bases from J; junction bases left unmatched: 6. The CDR3 loop spans 15 amino acids. The CDR3 region is CASAIDRVSGNTIYF. The CDR3 region has the DNA TGTGCTAGTGCCATTGACAGGGTCTCTGGAAACACCATATATTTT. The variable domain in full, with the rest retrieved from reference TRBV12-5 and TRBJ1-3, is DARVTQTPRHKVTEMGQEVTMRCQPILGHNTVFWYRQTMMQGLELLAYFRNRAPLDDSGMPKDRFSAEMPDATLATLKIQPSEPRDSAVYFCASAIDRVSGNTIYFGEGSWLTVV.